These T cell receptor beta chains were read from a single sample in a study of CD8 T cells in ankylosing spondylitis. From the 5' RACE reads, TCRdb called clonotypes with MiXCR, one entry per CDR3 protein. The data show around 480,000 distinct CDR3 sequences, about a sixth seen once. Sequencing was performed on blood, either unsorted or a sorted T cell fraction (not recorded which). These receptors were obtained from a male donor with ankylosing spondylitis. Each CDR3 is given with its conserved first and last residue. D genes are given only for firm matches. Clone size is stated in some rows and not others, as once, few, many or a class when expanded.

TRBV7-2	-	TRBJ2-7	-	CASSLHRGGEQYF	TGTGCCAGCAGCTTGCACAGGGGAGGCGAGCAGTACTTC
TRBV6-1	-	TRBJ2-1	TRBD2	CASSSGLAGGDEQFF	TGTGCCAGCAGCTCCGGACTAGCGGGGGGGGATGAGCAGTTCTTC
TRBV12-3/TRBV12-4	many	TRBJ2-3	-	CASSLLGRGSTDTQYF	TGTGCCAGCAGTTTATTGGGTCGGGGGAGCACAGATACGCAGTATTTT
TRBV9	-	TRBJ1-4	-	CASSTRRGGREKLFF	TGTGCCAGCAGCACCAGAAGGGGGGGCAGGGAAAAACTGTTTTTT
TRBV29-1	few	TRBJ1-1	-	CSATDLNTEAFF	TGCAGCGCAACTGACTTGAACACTGAAGCTTTCTTT
TRBV7-2	few	TRBJ2-5	-	CASSLDGGHQETQYF	TGTGCCAGCAGCTTAGACGGGGGGCACCAAGAGACCCAGTACTTC
TRBV6-2/TRBV6-3	-	TRBJ1-6	-	CASSPPSWSPLHF	TGTGCCAGCAGTCCTCCTAGTTGGTCACCCCTCCACTTT
TRBV5-1	-	TRBJ1-1	TRBD1	CASSLVRTGVMNTEAFF	TGCGCCAGCAGCTTGGTTAGGACAGGGGTCATGAACACTGAAGCTTTCTTT
TRBV28	few	TRBJ2-7	TRBD2	CASSPTSGAREQYF	TGTGCCAGCAGTCCGACTAGCGGAGCTAGGGAGCAGTACTTC
TRBV25-1	few	TRBJ2-4	-	CASSDPSIGKNIQYF	TGTGCCAGCAGTGACCCCTCCATCGGGAAAAACATTCAGTACTTC
TRBV12-3/TRBV12-4	-	TRBJ2-3	TRBD2	CASSLQRETDTQYF	TGTGCCAGCAGTTTACAGCGGGAGACAGATACGCAGTATTTT
TRBV5-1	many	TRBJ2-5	-	CASKAEVTETQYF	TGCGCCAGCAAGGCGGAAGTAACGGAGACCCAGTACTTC
TRBV24-1	-	TRBJ2-3	TRBD1	CATSDPGTGGSSDTQYF	TGTGCCACCAGTGATCCAGGGACAGGGGGCTCGTCAGATACGCAGTATTTT
TRBV27	-	TRBJ2-1	TRBD2	CASSPWTSPNEQFF	TGTGCCAGCAGTCCCTGGACTAGCCCCAATGAGCAGTTCTTC
TRBV9	few	TRBJ1-2	-	CASSESDGRTYTF	TGTGCCAGCAGCGAATCGGACGGTAGAACTTACACCTTC
TRBV5-1	-	TRBJ2-3	TRBD2	CASSLRSSGGSSSTDTQYF	TGCGCCAGCAGCTTACGGTCGAGCGGGGGTTCGTCTAGCACAGATACGCAGTATTTT
TRBV7-9	-	TRBJ1-2	-	CASSLWGDEVGYTF	TGTGCCAGCAGCTTATGGGGTGACGAGGTCGGCTACACCTTC
TRBV7-8	-	TRBJ1-4	TRBD1	CASSYSTTGINEKLFF	TGTGCCAGCAGCTATTCAACGACAGGGATAAATGAAAAACTGTTTTTT
TRBV12-3/TRBV12-4	many	TRBJ2-3	-	CASSKTDTQYF	TGTGCCAGCAGTAAGACAGATACGCAGTATTTT
TRBV7-2	-	TRBJ2-5	TRBD2	CASSLHPGGQETQYF	TGTGCCAGCAGCCTCCATCCGGGAGGACAAGAGACCCAGTACTTC
TRBV30	-	TRBJ1-5	TRBD1	CAWKLTGANQPQHF	TGTGCCTGGAAGTTGACAGGGGCGAATCAGCCCCAGCATTTT
TRBV20-1	few	TRBJ2-1	TRBD2	CSVGGDEQFF	TGCAGTGTGGGGGGGGATGAGCAGTTCTTC
TRBV29-1	-	TRBJ2-1	TRBD1	CSVDDRGSYNEQFF	TGCAGCGTTGACGACAGGGGCTCCTACAATGAGCAGTTCTTC
TRBV24-1	-	TRBJ2-2	-	CATRRGNTGELFF	TGTGCCACTAGAAGGGGGAACACCGGGGAGCTGTTTTTT
TRBV27	-	TRBJ2-2	-	CATSVEGWGTGELFF	TGTGCCACCTCAGTGGAGGGTTGGGGCACCGGGGAGCTGTTTTTT
TRBV7-3	-	TRBJ2-2	-	CASSLGGTGTGELFF	TGTGCCAGCAGCTTAGGGGGGACGGGCACCGGGGAGCTGTTTTTT
TRBV20-1	few	TRBJ2-1	-	CSATHRELLFF	TGCAGTGCGACACACCGGGAGCTACTGTTCTTC
TRBV4-2	-	TRBJ2-1	TRBD2	CASSQVRRGGQDEQFF	TGTGCCAGCAGCCAAGTGCGGCGGGGGGGCCAGGATGAGCAGTTCTTC
TRBV12-3/TRBV12-4	many	TRBJ2-2	-	CASSLGGRATGELFF	TGTGCCAGCAGTTTAGGGGGCAGGGCAACCGGGGAGCTGTTTTTT
TRBV12-5	-	TRBJ2-5	-	CASGLIETQYF	TGTGCTAGTGGTTTGATAGAGACCCAGTACTTC
TRBV28	-	TRBJ2-2	TRBD1	CASSAPGQGARGTGELFF	TGTGCCAGCAGTGCCCCGGGACAGGGGGCGCGAGGCACCGGGGAGCTGTTTTTT
TRBV15	-	TRBJ2-5	-	CATSRDLVQETQYF	TGTGCCACCAGCAGAGATCTGGTACAAGAGACCCAGTACTTC
TRBV20-1	once	TRBJ2-2	-	CSATADYSVGPGEITGELFF	TGCAGTGCTACCGCCGACTATAGTGTCGGGCCGGGGGAGATAACCGGGGAGCTGTTTTTT
TRBV6-8	few	TRBJ2-1	-	CASPPTWGSLFF	TGTGCCAGCCCTCCTACCTGGGGCAGCTTGTTCTTC
TRBV7-2	few	TRBJ2-2	-	CASSLARRRAEGELFF	TGTGCCAGCAGCTTAGCCCGGCGGCGGGCCGAGGGGGAGCTGTTTTTT
TRBV14	-	TRBJ1-1	-	CASSQEGRATGENTEAFF	TGTGCCAGCAGCCAAGAGGGCAGGGCGACTGGAGAAAACACTGAAGCTTTCTTT
TRBV5-1	few	TRBJ2-2	-	CASSLNGQQNTGELFF	TGCGCCAGCAGCCTGAACGGACAACAGAACACCGGGGAGCTGTTTTTT
TRBV6-2/TRBV6-3	few	TRBJ2-1	TRBD2	CATTSGRENEQFF	TGTGCCACGACTAGCGGGAGGGAGAATGAGCAGTTCTTC
TRBV20-1	-	TRBJ1-2	TRBD1	CSATRDSYGYTF	TGCAGTGCCACCCGGGACAGCTATGGCTACACCTTC
TRBV28	few	TRBJ2-7	TRBD2	CASSLPGLAGASYEQYF	TGTGCCAGCAGTTTACCGGGACTAGCGGGGGCCTCCTACGAGCAGTACTTC
TRBV4-1	few	TRBJ2-6	TRBD1	CASSQDFQGASAGANVLTF	TGCGCCAGCAGCCAAGATTTCCAGGGGGCGTCTGCTGGGGCCAACGTCCTGACTTTC
TRBV6-6	-	TRBJ1-4	TRBD1	CASRQGFNEKLFF	TGTGCCAGCAGACAGGGGTTTAACGAAAAACTGTTTTTT
TRBV2	-	TRBJ1-5	TRBD1	CASSRRWTGQGQPQHF	TGTGCCAGCAGCAGGCGCTGGACAGGACAGGGTCAGCCCCAGCATTTT
TRBV5-5	few	TRBJ1-1	-	CASSQPPGTMNTEAFF	TGTGCCAGCAGCCAACCGCCAGGGACGATGAACACTGAAGCTTTCTTT
TRBV6-2/TRBV6-3	-	TRBJ2-4	TRBD2	CASTTRTSGFQNIQYF	TGTGCCAGCACCACTCGGACTAGCGGCTTTCAAAACATTCAGTACTTC
TRBV11-2	-	TRBJ2-3	-	CASSSPPGEGRSTDTQYF	TGTGCCAGCAGCTCCCCCCCGGGGGAAGGTCGTAGCACAGATACGCAGTATTTT
TRBV2	-	TRBJ2-7	-	CASSEGDYEQYF	TGTGCCAGCAGTGAAGGAGACTACGAGCAGTACTTC
TRBV3-1	many	TRBJ1-2	-	CASSQMGESYGYTF	TGTGCCAGCAGCCAAATGGGGGAGAGTTATGGCTACACCTTC
TRBV12-3/TRBV12-4	-	TRBJ2-7	TRBD2	CASSPGGGPSYEQYF	TGTGCCAGCAGTCCCGGGGGGGGCCCCTCCTACGAGCAGTACTTC
TRBV12-3/TRBV12-4	few	TRBJ1-2	-	CASSHGLANGYTF	TGTGCCAGCAGCCACGGGTTGGCGAATGGCTACACCTTC
TRBV5-1	few	TRBJ2-5	TRBD1	CASSLTGAWETQYF	TGCGCCAGCAGCTTAACAGGGGCTTGGGAGACCCAGTACTTC
TRBV20-1	-	TRBJ2-1	-	CSARAARGASYNEQFF	TGCAGTGCTAGAGCTGCCCGGGGGGCCTCCTACAATGAGCAGTTCTTC
TRBV4-3	few	TRBJ1-6	TRBD1	CASSQETGGASPLHF	TGCGCCAGCAGCCAAGAGACAGGGGGCGCTTCACCCCTCCACTTT